This entry lists 10 T cell receptor beta chains sequenced from one sample in a study of immune reconstitution after stem cell transplant in scleroderma. TCRdb re-derived calls from the RT-PCR reads in MiXCR, one entry per CDR3 protein. The sample shows more than 4,500 distinct CDR3 sequences, 8.5% of them seen only once. The sample was taken before or after autologous hematopoietic stem cell transplantation (not recorded which). The receptors here all came from a male donor with systemic sclerosis.

This clonotype is labeled medium-sized. The genes are TRBV15 and TRBJ2-5; 9 bases match TRBD2. The V gene's germline CDR1 is LNHNV and CDR2 YYDKDF (reference sequence). This CDR3 is built from 16 residues. The ends lost 3 bases at V and 0 bases at J; junction bases unmatched: 5. The CDR3 here is CATSRPTSGHQETQYF. The CDR3 coding sequence is TGTGCCACCAGCAGGCCGACTAGCGGACACCAAGAGACCCAGTACTTC. The entire variable domain, with the rest obtained from reference TRBV15 and TRBJ2-5, is as follows: DAMVIQNPRYQVTQFGKPVTLSCSQTLNHNVMYWYQQKSSQAPKLLFHYYDKDFNNEADTPDNFQSRRPNTSFCFLDIRSPGLGDTAMYLCATSRPTSGHQETQYFGPGTRLLVL.

Comment on this clonotype: This clone may be a read error of a much larger clone one base away. The chain couples TRBV5-5 to TRBJ2-5; 7 bases line up with TRBD2. With V trimmed by 4 bases and J by 3 bases, 9 bases remained unmatched. The CDR3 contains 15 residues. CDR1 is SGHKS, CDR2 YYEKEE, per germline (reference sequence). The CDR3 region has the DNA TGTGCCAGCAGCCGGGCTTGGGGGAGGGAAGAGACCCAGTACTTC. Translation: CASSRAWGREETQYF.

V and J are TRBV18 and TRBJ2-1; D is ambiguous. This CDR3 is built from 11 residues. In germline, CDR1 is KGHSH, CDR2 LQKENI. Trimming took off 3 bases at V and 8 bases at J, with 5 bases between the two ends. CDR3 sequence (DNA): TGTGCCAGCTCACCGAAGCATGAGCAGTTCTTC. Translated, it gives CASSPKHEQFF.

The chain joins TRBV29-1 to TRBJ2-3; 10 bases fit TRBD1. CDR1 SQVTM and CDR2 ANQGSEA come from the germline V gene. Unmatched junction bases numbered 14, after V lost 5 bases and J lost 3 bases. The CDR3 covers 17 residues. In DNA, the CDR3 is TGCAGCGTTTCGGGGCTAAGGGGACAGGGGCATACAGATACGCAGTATTTT. Encoded protein: CSVSGLRGQGHTDTQYF.

This clonotype is large. V is TRBV5-3 and J is TRBJ1-4; a weak D match, TRBD1 (5 bases). TRBV5-3 is treated as an ORF (open reading frame) with a function not yet certain. The germline V and J ends were trimmed by 6 bases and 14 bases, with 11 bases remaining between them. The CDR3 is made up of 10 amino acids. The CDR3 sequence is CARKGWGLFF. The CDR3 nucleotides are TGTGCCAGAAAGGGTTGGGGCCTGTTTTTT.

The chain has TRBV7-6 and TRBJ1-4; no firm D call. Between the trimmed V and J ends, which lost 5 bases and 3 bases, there was a span of 13 bases. Germline V gives CDR1 SGHVS, CDR2 FNYEAQ. The CDR3 spans 15 residues. The CDR3 DNA follows: TGTGCCAGCAGCCTAGACGGTAGATCTAATGAAAAACTGTTTTTT. It is translated as CASSLDGRSNEKLFF.

The rearrangement links TRBV5-1 to TRBJ2-2, with TRBD1 matching over 9 bases. Germline CDR1 reads SGHRS; CDR2 reads YFSETQ. CDR3 length: 13 amino acids. The trim removed 4 bases at V and 12 bases at J, leaving 7 bases unmatched. The CDR3 DNA is TGCGCCAGCAGCCCTGACGGACAGGGGAAGCTGTTTTTT. Its translation: CASSPDGQGKLFF. The variable domain in full, with the rest retrieved from reference TRBV5-1 and TRBJ2-2, is KAGVTQTPRYLIKTRGQQVTLSCSPISGHRSVSWYQQTPGQGLQFLFEYFSETQRNKGNFPGRFSGRQFSNSRSEMNVSTLELGDSALYLCASSPDGQGKLFFGEGSRLTVL.

Relative to its sample, this clonotype is medium-sized. The chain carries TRBV5-1 and TRBJ2-1; D possibly corresponds to TRBD1 (5 bases). V gave up 4 bases and J gave up 6 bases, with 14 bases separating them. Germline V gene sequence: CDR1 SGHRS, CDR2 YFSETQ. This CDR3 has 14 amino acids. The CDR3 DNA is TGCGCCAGCAGCGGTCAGGGTATGGTCAATGAGCAGTTCTTC. As protein: CASSGQGMVNEQFF.

This clonotype rates as medium-sized. The genes are TRBV5-1 and TRBJ1-1; no firm D call. The CDR3 consists of 15 residues. Trimming cost V 0 bases and J 2 bases, with 11 bases left between them. The V gene's germline CDR1 is SGHRS and CDR2 YFSETQ. CDR3 sequence reads: CASSLASGGNTEAFF. The CDR3 bases are TGCGCCAGCAGCTTGGCGTCAGGCGGAAACACTGAAGCTTTCTTT.

By share, this clonotype ranks as medium-sized. The V and J genes are TRBV5-1 and TRBJ2-1; TRBD2 aligns across 12 bases. CDR1 SGHRS and CDR2 YFSETQ come from the germline V gene. Unmatched junction bases numbered 6, after V lost 1 base and J lost 7 bases. CDR3 length: 16 residues. The CDR3 nucleotides read TGCGCCAGCAGCTTGCAACTAGCGGGAGGAGCTAATGAGCAGTTCTTC. Residues: CASSLQLAGGANEQFF. Variable domain in full (rest from reference TRBV5-1 and TRBJ2-1): KAGVTQTPRYLIKTRGQQVTLSCSPISGHRSVSWYQQTPGQGLQFLFEYFSETQRNKGNFPGRFSGRQFSNSRSEMNVSTLELGDSALYLCASSLQLAGGANEQFFGPGTRLTVL.